Listed here is a single T cell receptor (beta chain). The antigen remains unidentified. This specimen belongs to a study of identical twins. Findings of the study overall: While abundant cord blood beta clonotypes carried fewer insertions, memory repertoires showed no such pattern.

A single record per CDR3 protein comes from TCRdb applying MiXCR to the 5' RACE reads. The sample has a few hundred thousand distinct CDR3 sequences, over 9% seen once. The CDR3 is 15 amino acids. The J segment lost 6 bases and the V segment lost 4 bases, leaving 2 bases of the junction unmatched. The germline gives CDR1 MGHRA, CDR2 YSYEKL. The sample was also reused in another study, on yellow fever vaccine responses in identical twins. Turning to that study: Twins' vaccine T cell response reportedly gave the appearance of partial convergence and partial personalization.

The receptor was derived from a woman between 18 and 29 years old in good health. The sequenced material came from CD8+ T cells sorted from blood. The chain combines TRBV4-1 with TRBJ2-1; 14 bases match TRBD2. Here the CDR3 DNA reads TGCGCCAGCAGCCGGGGACTAGCGGGAGTCAATGAGCAGTTCTTC. It is translated as CASSRGLAGVNEQFF.